The 14 T cell receptor beta chains below all came from one sample that was sequenced in a study of CD8+ T cells in alopecia areata. RNA extraction was followed by reverse transcription into cDNA, which acted as the sequencing template. The data were produced by immunoSEQ multiplex PCR, yet TCRdb's version contains in-frame clones alone and is incomplete. The sample records 150,000 to 200,000 clones, around three fifths being singletons. The treatment denotes: oral pan-JAK inhibitor, 5-10 mg twice daily. The material was CD4+ T cells sorted from blood, obtained around week 50, from a patient treated with tofacitinib. The receptors shown here come from a human donor with alopecia areata.

The chain employs TRBV29-1 and TRBJ2-2; possible D gene TRBD1, 6 bases. Trimming stripped 7 bases from V and 1 base from J, with 10 bases between. Per the germline V gene, CDR1 is SQVTM and CDR2 is ANQGSEA. The CDR3 runs to 13 residues. Written as DNA, the CDR3 is TGCAGCGCCGGGACAAAGAACACCGGGGAGCTGTTTTTT. Its translation: CSAGTKNTGELFF.

This chain links TRBV14 with TRBJ2-3, with D possibly TRBD1 on 6 matching bases. The CDR3 covers 15 residues. Germline values: CDR1 SGHDN, CDR2 FVKESK. V lost 0 bases and J lost 4, with 11 bases in between. The CDR3 DNA follows: TGTGCCAGCAGCCAAGAGGACAGTTGGGCAGATACGCAGTATTTT. As protein: CASSQEDSWADTQYF.

The chain couples TRBV11-3 to TRBJ2-3; no clear D gene. The germline V gene has CDR1 SGHNT and CDR2 YENEEA. Trimming stripped 8 bases from V and 7 bases from J, with 13 bases between. The CDR3 runs to 12 residues. CDR3 sequence: CASQGPGNTQYF. The CDR3 region has the DNA TGTGCCAGCCAAGGACCTGGGAATACGCAGTATTTT.

The chain has TRBV29-1 and TRBJ2-5; 7 bases match TRBD1. CDR3 length: 15 residues. J was trimmed by 4 bases and V by 0 bases; bases with no gene match: 8. CDR1 and CDR2 from the germline V gene are SQVTM and ANQGSEA. The CDR3 sequence: CSVEDDRATGETQYF. DNA for the CDR3: TGCAGCGTTGAAGATGACAGGGCTACGGGAGAGACCCAGTACTTC.

The rearrangement joins TRBV5-1 to TRBJ2-3; D might be TRBD1 (5 bases). Trimming removed 0 bases from V and 2 bases from J, with 13 bases in between. Germline CDR1 SGHRS, CDR2 YFSETQ. The CDR3 totals 16 residues. CDR3 sequence: CASSLAVAGPTDTQYF. CDR3 coding DNA: TGCGCCAGCAGCTTGGCCGTTGCAGGGCCCACAGATACGCAGTATTTT.

V usage is TRBV27 and J usage is TRBJ2-7; D may be TRBD1 (5 bases). The V end lost 3 bases, the J end lost 1 base, and 7 bases lay between the germline ends. CDR1 MNHEY and CDR2 SMNVEV come from the germline V gene (reference sequence). This CDR3 region has 13 residues. The CDR3 sequence: CASSFQGSYEQYF. DNA of the CDR3: TGTGCCAGCAGTTTTCAGGGTTCCTACGAGCAGTACTTC.

The chain uses TRBV30 and TRBJ2-3, with D perhaps assigned TRBD1 or TRBD2 (5 bases each). The CDR3 consists of 10 residues. Trimming shortened V by 5 bases and J by 12 bases, and 12 bases separated the two germline ends. Germline loops: CDR1 GTSNPN, CDR2 SVGIG (reference sequence). The CDR3 nucleotides are TGTGCCTGGGGCGCCGGGACCCAGTATTTT. As protein: CAWGAGTQYF.

The chain has TRBV29-1 and TRBJ2-3; D gene uncertain. The CDR3 extends over 12 amino acids. Trimming took off 0 bases at V and 2 bases at J, with 3 bases between the two ends. CDR1 is SQVTM and CDR2 is ANQGSEA in the germline V gene. As DNA, the CDR3 is TGCAGCGTTGAAGAAGCCACAGATACGCAGTATTTT. This translates into CSVEEATDTQYF.

The J gene is TRBJ1-2, the V gene TRBV29-1; no clear D gene. This CDR3 region has 14 residues. The germline V gene encodes CDR1 SQVTM and CDR2 ANQGSEA. V dropped 3 bases and J dropped 5 bases, with 16 bases sitting between them. CDR3 region: CSVDPRQGPYGYTF. For the CDR3, the DNA is TGCAGCGTTGATCCTAGACAAGGCCCTTATGGCTACACCTTC.

The chain uses TRBV29-1 and TRBJ2-3; 9 positions agree with TRBD1. CDR1 SQVTM and CDR2 ANQGSEA come from the germline V gene. This CDR3 contains 14 residues. Trimming at V came to 6 bases and at J to 6 bases, leaving 10 bases not matched to a gene. This CDR3 is CSVGDRVEVDTQYF. CDR3 DNA sequence: TGCAGCGTCGGGGACAGGGTAGAGGTCGATACGCAGTATTTT.

This chain uses TRBV10-3 with TRBJ1-5; weak D call: TRBD1 (6 bases). The CDR3 sequence is 13 residues long. Germline loops: CDR1 ENHRY, CDR2 SYGVKD. The ends were cut back, 5 bases at V and 1 base at J, with 6 bases in the middle. The CDR3 is CAISTGSNQPQHF. The CDR3 DNA is TGTGCCATCAGTACAGGGAGCAATCAGCCCCAGCATTTT.

A note on this clone: Other DNA variants within this sample encode the same CDR3. The chain carries TRBV29-1 and TRBJ2-7; maybe TRBD1 (5 bases). The CDR3 runs 12 residues. Trimming took 6 bases from V and 2 from J, leaving 11 bases between them. CDR1 is SQVTM and CDR2 is ANQGSEA in the germline V gene. The CDR3 reads CSVGTGPYEQYF. CDR3 bases: TGCAGCGTGGGTACAGGTCCCTACGAGCAGTACTTC.

This CDR3 reads CASGSGLDGGTQYF. The CDR3 nucleotides are TGTGCTAGTGGTTCGGGACTAGACGGGGGGACCCAGTACTTC. The rearrangement uses TRBV12-5 and TRBJ2-5, with 8 bases lining up with TRBD2. V lost 4 bases and J lost 7; bases outside the gene matches: 8. CDR3 size: 14 residues. Germline loops: CDR1 LGHNT, CDR2 FRNRAP.

The genes are TRBV5-1 and TRBJ2-1; no clear D gene. Germline V gene lookup returns CDR1 SGHRS and CDR2 YFSETQ. This CDR3 is 16 amino acids long. Deletions cut 4 bases from V and 0 bases from J, with 14 bases between. The CDR3 sequence is CASSPDTHSSYNEQFF. In nucleotides, the CDR3 is TGCGCCAGCAGCCCAGATACACATAGCTCCTACAATGAGCAGTTCTTC.